Presented here are 22 T cell receptor beta chains from one specimen sequenced in a study of T cell responses to AZD1222 COVID-19 vaccine. The repertoire was sequenced with immunoSEQ multiplex PCR; TCRdb's copy has only in-frame clones and lacks some. Of 100,000 to 150,000 clones in the sample, around 90% are singletons; the top ten hold 1.9%. This specimen consisted of peripheral blood, obtained 28 days after the second AZD1222 dose. The receptors were sampled from an adult who received the AZD1222 COVID-19 vaccine.

The chain links TRBV7-9 to TRBJ1-1; TRBD1 agrees at 12 bases. CDR1 and CDR2 from the germline V gene are SEHNR and FQNEAQ (reference sequence). V was clipped by 2 bases and J by 5 bases; unmatched bases: 6. The CDR3 sequence is 16 residues long. The CDR3 sequence: CASSLLGTGGRTEAFF. The CDR3 coding sequence is TGTGCCAGCAGCTTATTAGGGACAGGGGGCCGGACTGAAGCTTTCTTT.

J is TRBJ1-2 and V is TRBV3-1 (or the pseudogene TRBV3-2); a possible D gene is TRBD1 (5 bases). Germline V gene sequence: CDR1 LGHDT, CDR2 YNNKEL (reference sequence). CDR3 length: 12 amino acids. V was cut by 2 bases and J by 8 bases, with 9 bases left in between. For the CDR3, the DNA is TGTGCCAGCAGCCAAAAGACAGTCGGCTACACCTTC. Encoded protein: CASSQKTVGYTF.

The chain has TRBV11-2 and TRBJ2-7; a weak D match, TRBD1 (6 bases). From germline, CDR1 is SGHAT and CDR2 FQNNGV. The CDR3 covers 15 residues. Trimming removed 1 base at V and 6 bases at J, with 16 bases between. The CDR3: CASSLVSAGAGEQYF. DNA for the CDR3: TGTGCCAGCAGCTTAGTGTCGGCAGGGGCTGGCGAGCAGTACTTC.

V gene TRBV5-1 combines with J gene TRBJ1-1; TRBD1 might be the D (6 bases). V lost 2 bases and J lost 4, with 12 bases in between. CDR1 is SGHRS, CDR2 YFSETQ, per germline. This CDR3 is 14 amino acids long. The CDR3: CASSFEGVGTEAFF. The CDR3 bases are TGCGCCAGCAGCTTCGAGGGGGTCGGCACTGAAGCTTTCTTT.

The chain has TRBV5-4 and TRBJ1-3; 7 bases line up with TRBD1. The CDR3 is 17 amino acids. Germline CDR1 SGHNT, CDR2 YYREEE (reference sequence). V lost 4 bases to trimming and J lost 0 bases; unmatched junction nucleotides: 10. CDR3 bases: TGTGCCAGCAGCAGAAATCCCAGGGGGAGCTCTGGAAACACCATATATTTT. Its translation: CASSRNPRGSSGNTIYF. Full variable domain (remainder filled in from reference TRBV5-4 and TRBJ1-3): ETGVTQSPTHLIKTRGQQVTLRCSSQSGHNTVSWYQQALGQGPQFIFQYYREEENGRGNFPPRFSGLQFPNYSSELNVNALELDDSALYLCASSRNPRGSSGNTIYFGEGSWLTVV.

This chain links TRBV5-6 with TRBJ2-7, with unresolved D. Germline V gives CDR1 SGHDT, CDR2 YYEEEE. The CDR3 covers 13 residues. The V end lost 3 bases, the J end lost 0 bases, and 7 bases lay between the germline ends. The CDR3 DNA is TGTGCCAGCAGCTCGGATAGCTCCTACGAGCAGTACTTC. This sequence encodes CASSSDSSYEQYF.

This CDR3 is CAITMTEGNGYTF. The CDR3 nucleotides are TGTGCCATCACCATGACAGAGGGCAATGGCTACACCTTC. The chain is built from TRBV10-3 and TRBJ1-2; possibly TRBD1 for D (5 bases). From germline, CDR1 is ENHRY and CDR2 SYGVKD. This CDR3 spans 13 amino acids. Trimming removed 7 bases at V and 6 bases at J, with 15 bases between.

The chain links TRBV14 to TRBJ2-1, with TRBD1 as a possible D gene (5 bases). CDR1 and CDR2 from the germline V gene are SGHDN and FVKESK. V was shortened by 1 base and J by 10 bases, with 8 bases between the two germline ends. The CDR3 is 12 amino acids. The CDR3 nucleotides are TGTGCCAGCAGCCAAGGTTGGGGCGAGCAGTTCTTC. This gives the protein CASSQGWGEQFF.

Concerning this clone: Other DNA sequences within the sample encode an identical CDR3. The rearrangement links TRBV6-5 to TRBJ1-2; tentative D call: TRBD1 (5 bases). V was clipped by 0 bases and J by 4 bases, with 6 bases between them. The CDR3 contains 13 residues. CDR1 and CDR2 (germline): MNHEY, SVGAGI. The CDR3 here is CASSYSQGYGYTF. In DNA, the CDR3 is TGTGCCAGCAGTTACTCCCAGGGCTATGGCTACACCTTC.

The chain couples TRBV7-2 to TRBJ2-3; 10 positions match TRBD2. There are 16 residues in the CDR3. After removal of 4 bases from V and 0 bases from J, the junction contained 4 bases not matched to a gene. The germline V gene encodes CDR1 SGHTA and CDR2 FQGNSA. As DNA, the CDR3 is TGTGCCAGCAGCTCGTGGACTAGCGGAAGCACAGATACGCAGTATTTT. It specifies CASSSWTSGSTDTQYF.

The gene calls are TRBV12-3 or TRBV12-4 and TRBJ1-2, with D unclear. There are 12 residues in the CDR3. V was trimmed by 5 bases and J by 4 bases, leaving 8 bases between them. Here the CDR3 DNA reads TGTGCCAGCAGTCCTGGGCCCTATGGCTACACCTTC. It is translated as CASSPGPYGYTF.

The chain is built from TRBV27 and TRBJ1-1; no clear D gene. V shed 3 bases and J shed 4 bases, with 15 bases lying between them. Germline CDR1 is MNHEY and CDR2 is SMNVEV (reference sequence). The CDR3 spans 15 residues. The CDR3 region has the DNA TGTGCCAGCAGTTTGGCAGCCGGTCGGGTCACTGAAGCTTTCTTT. Amino acid sequence: CASSLAAGRVTEAFF.

J is TRBJ2-7 and V is TRBV3-1 (or the pseudogene TRBV3-2); TRBD1 aligns across 10 bases. Trimming took 8 bases from V and 2 from J; bases not matched to a gene: 6. The CDR3 is 14 residues long. Germline V lookup: CDR1 LGHDT, CDR2 YNNKEL (reference sequence). CDR3 in DNA: TGTGCCAGCGGCTCGGGACAGGGGCCCTACGAGCAGTACTTC. Protein product: CASGSGQGPYEQYF.

Here the CDR3 DNA reads TGTGCCAGTAAAGCCCAGGCCGGCACAGATACGCAGTATTTT. This encodes CASKAQAGTDTQYF. The V call is TRBV19, the J call TRBJ2-3; no reliable D call. CDR3 size: 14 residues. The V gene's germline CDR1 is LNHDA and CDR2 SQIVND (reference sequence). Trimming pared 7 bases from V and 1 base from J, leaving 12 bases between.

The chain links TRBV24-1 to TRBJ2-5, with D perhaps TRBD1 (6 bases). The V gene's germline CDR1 is KGHDR and CDR2 SFDVKD. The CDR3 has 15 residues. The ends were cut back, 2 bases at V and 5 bases at J, with 14 bases in the middle. In nucleotides, the CDR3 is TGTGCCACCAGTGATTCGTACAGGGTTGGGGAGACCCAGTACTTC. Its translation: CATSDSYRVGETQYF.

The chain links TRBV30 to TRBJ1-2, with a weak D call TRBD1 (5 bases). This CDR3 region has 11 residues. V lost 4 bases to trimming and J lost 8 bases, with 11 bases between them. Germline CDR1 is GTSNPN and CDR2 is SVGIG (reference sequence). CDR3 DNA: TGTGCCTGGAAAGAGGGGTGGGGCTACACCTTC. Encoded protein: CAWKEGWGYTF.

Comments on this clone: Since a much larger clone is just one base distant, this may be a read error. The chain combines TRBV2 with TRBJ2-7; a weak D match, TRBD1 (6 bases). This CDR3 is built from 11 residues. V dropped 8 bases and J dropped 4 bases, with 9 bases sitting between them. CDR1 and CDR2 (germline): SNHLY, FYNNEI. CDR3: CASRTGYEQYF. CDR3 bases: TGTGCCAGCCGCACAGGGTACGAGCAGTACTTC.

This chain connects TRBV3-1 (or the pseudogene TRBV3-2) to TRBJ2-1; 11 bases agree with TRBD2. Germline V gene data show CDR1 as LGHDT and CDR2 as YNNKEL (reference sequence). The CDR3 has 16 residues. J was trimmed by 4 bases and V by 11 bases; bases with no gene match: 13. The CDR3 sequence is CASTSGIPREYNEQFF. In DNA form, the CDR3 reads TGTGCCTCGACTAGCGGGATCCCCCGGGAGTACAATGAGCAGTTCTTC.

This clone occurred once. The chain recombines TRBV13 with TRBJ1-3; 8 bases are shared with TRBD1. This CDR3 is built from 14 residues. Germline CDR1 and CDR2: PRHDT and FYEKMQ (reference sequence). V lost 5 bases, J lost 6 bases, and 6 bases stayed unmatched. In DNA, the CDR3 is TGTGCCAGCAGCCTCCGACAGGGGTTAAACACCATATATTTT. Translation gives CASSLRQGLNTIYF.

The CDR3 nucleotides are TGTGCCAGCAGTGAATTAGCGGGCGCCTACAATGAGCAGTTCTTC. The encoded protein is CASSELAGAYNEQFF. The chain carries TRBV6-4 and TRBJ2-1; TRBD2 agrees at 7 bases. This CDR3 contains 15 residues. The V gene's germline CDR1 is MRHNA and CDR2 SNTAGT. With V trimmed by 3 bases and J by 2 bases, 4 bases remained unmatched.

This chain connects TRBV7-8 to TRBJ2-1; no reliable D call. Per germline, CDR1 SGHVS and CDR2 FQNEAQ. The CDR3 has 11 residues. The V gene lost 5 bases and the J gene lost 5 bases, with 4 bases spanning the gap. The CDR3 nucleotides read TGTGCCAGCAGCCTGCACAATGAGCAGTTCTTC. Amino acid sequence: CASSLHNEQFF.

The chain combines TRBV6-5 with TRBJ1-3; no definite D call. Between the trimmed V and J ends, which lost 0 bases and 7 bases, there was a span of 16 bases. The CDR3 has 16 amino acids. CDR1 and CDR2 from the germline V gene are MNHEY and SVGAGI. CDR3 DNA sequence: TGTGCCAGCAGTTACTCATCGACCGGGTGGGTGAACACCATATATTTT. It encodes CASSYSSTGWVNTIYF.